Described below is a single T cell receptor beta chain sequence and its context. The antigen is not known. The data stem from a study of OX40 agonist ivuxolimab in advanced cancers. As for the study in general: Dose-escalation patients' cancers were hepatocellular carcinoma, melanoma, renal cell or head and neck cancer. Notes on the study in general: Expanded peripheral T cell antigen specificity was not determined.

Enrollment shut out patients with autoimmune disease history or systemic immunosuppression. Some clones are missing from TCRdb's copy, which holds only in-frame ones; the method was immunoSEQ multiplex PCR. The sample gives some 74,000 clones, roughly 90% of which show up once; under 1.1% is in the top ten. CDR3 length equals 13 residues. Trimming left V 6 bases short and J 5 bases short, with 11 bases between. CDR1 and CDR2 (germline): MNHGY, SVAAGI. This rearrangement joins TRBV6-9 to TRBJ2-1; tentatively, D is TRBD1 or TRBD2 (7 bases each). Sequences were derived from CD4+ or CD8+ T cells sorted from blood, sampled in a trial of the OX40 agonist ivuxolimab. This sequence was found in an adult with an advanced solid tumor such as melanoma, head and neck, liver or kidney cancer. In DNA form, the CDR3 reads TGTGCCAGCAGCCAGGGGGGGGACAATGAGCAGTTCTTC. Protein product: CASSQGGDNEQFF.